This paragraph reports one TCR beta chain. Other DNA sequences within the sample encode an identical CDR3. The CDR3 runs 10 residues. V lost 6 bases to trimming and J lost 2 bases, with 4 bases between them. Germline CDR1 and CDR2: SQVTM and ANQGSEA. These data originate in a study of blood T cell repertoires in COVID-19. The wider study: There were acute and convalescent COVID-19 samples, and they came from the United States, Italy and Spain.

Here immunoSEQ multiplex PCR was the method, and the copy in TCRdb shows in-frame clones only, minus some. The sample has a few hundred thousand clones, around 82% seen once. This rearrangement joins TRBV29-1 to TRBJ1-1; D gene unclear. This receptor was taken from a human donor in a cohort sampled during active COVID-19. Sequencing used peripheral blood. The CDR3 here is CSVLNTEAFF. CDR3 in DNA: TGCAGCGTCCTAAACACTGAAGCTTTCTTT.